This entry concerns a single TCR beta chain. V was clipped by 2 bases and J by 2 bases; unmatched bases: 7. The germline CDR1 and CDR2 sequences are MGHDK and SYGVNS. There are 18 residues in the CDR3. This sample was taken from a study of blood T cell repertoires in COVID-19. Study in general: COVID-19 samples from acute and convalescent phases originated in the United States, Italy and Spain. The cDNA or gDNA used as material had been derived from T cells, B-cell-depleted T cells, or PBMCs.

Some clones are missing from TCRdb's copy, which holds only in-frame ones; the method was immunoSEQ multiplex PCR. The profile covers 280,000 or so clones, with around 88% appearing a single time and about 2.2% taken by the ten largest. This sequence was found in a woman aged 30 to 39 who had recovered from COVID-19. This chain links TRBV25-1 with TRBJ2-3; the match to TRBD2 covers 13 bases. Sequencing was done on a sample of peripheral blood. CDR3 residues: CASSEGTSGIPITDTQYF. The CDR3 nucleotides are TGTGCCAGCAGTGAAGGGACTAGCGGGATCCCCATCACAGATACGCAGTATTTT.